In this sample, the clone carrying this T cell receptor (beta chain) turned up a few times. The sample is drawn from a study of CD8+CD57+ T cells in acquired aplastic anemia. Trimming stripped 3 bases from V and 10 bases from J, with 10 bases between. The germline V gene encodes CDR1 KGHSH and CDR2 LQKENI. The length of the CDR3 is 13 residues. Those patients picked for sequencing had displayed CD8+CD57+ cell expansion on flow cytometry. Profiling of TCR beta VDJ combinations and CDR3 sequences used genomic DNA as template. One entry per CDR3 protein, called by TCRdb with MiXCR from the reads. The sample lists around 500,000 distinct CDR3 sequences, approximately 32% seen once, with 0.8% to 0.85% in the top ten.

Sequenced input: sorted CD4+, CD8+, or CD8+CD57+ T cells (not recorded which) from PBMCs. The TCR comes from a human donor with aplastic anemia. This sequence joins TRBV18 and TRBJ1-6, with D hard to call. The CDR3 sequence: CASSPGYESPLHF. CDR3 nucleotide sequence: TGTGCCAGCTCACCGGGGTATGAGTCACCCCTCCACTTT.